Given below is one T cell receptor (beta chain) in context. The antigen remains undetermined. This sample stems from a study of neoadjuvant anti-PD-1 for oral cavity cancer. Study in general: Patients without progression received a fourth nivolumab dose around day 43, then surgical resection on days 50-56. Study-wide results and limits: Pretreatment Treg/Th17 ratio correlated inversely with post-treatment tumor clonality.

Time point of the sample: after neoadjuvant nivolumab, at surgical resection. Cohort: HPV-negative, locally advanced oral cavity squamous cell carcinoma patients. Clones were sequenced by immunoSEQ multiplex PCR, and TCRdb holds only the in-frame ones, with some missing. In the table there are over 11,000 clones, just under 75% of which are singletons. The germline V gene has CDR1 SGHRS and CDR2 YFSETQ. With V trimmed by 4 bases and J by 0 bases, 3 bases remained unmatched. The CDR3 sequence is 15 residues long. The genes are TRBV5-1 and TRBJ2-3, with 9 bases lining up with TRBD2. The sequence derives from a person aged 40 to 85 with oral cavity squamous cell carcinoma. The sequenced sample was PBMCs, obtained after nivolumab (anti-PD-1) treatment. CDR3 sequence reads: CASSGTSGSTDTQYF. DNA of the CDR3: TGCGCCAGCAGCGGAACTAGCGGGAGCACAGATACGCAGTATTTT.